The source of this TCR beta chain is a study of CD8 T cells in ankylosing spondylitis. Whole-study findings and limits: Clones that were linked to disease were CD8+ and were relatively rare in peripheral blood.

Worth noting for this clonotype: Its antigen remains unknown.

TCRdb used MiXCR to reprocess the 5' RACE reads, holding one entry per CDR3 protein. The sample shows about 150,000 distinct CDR3 sequences, around two fifths of them seen only once. The sample taken for sequencing was synovial fluid, either unsorted or a sorted T cell fraction (not recorded which). The receptor's source is a male donor with ankylosing spondylitis.

CDR3 coding DNA: TGTGCCAGCAGCCCCCGGGGAGAGATGAACACTGAAGCTTTCTTT. It codes for CASSPRGEMNTEAFF. The chain has TRBV11-2 and TRBJ1-1; no definite D call. The CDR3 runs 15 residues. V shed 5 bases and J shed 0 bases, with 13 bases lying between them. The germline gives CDR1 SGHAT, CDR2 FQNNGV.